The next 12 T cell receptor beta chains were all read from a single sample in a study of T-cell memory formation after mild COVID-19. In TCRdb, the 5' RACE reads were re-called with MiXCR into one record per CDR3 protein. The sample holds 450,000 to 650,000 distinct CDR3 sequences, more than 15% seen once. The sequenced sample was PBMCs or a T cell subset sorted from them (not recorded which). Receptor source: an adult woman who had mild COVID-19 (a few samples of this study predate the infection). Cell type and time point are not known.

This chain uses TRBV4-1 with TRBJ2-7; 7 bases line up with TRBD2. Trimming took 1 base from V and 9 from J; bases not matched to a gene: 9. From germline, CDR1 is MGHRA and CDR2 YSYEKL. The CDR3 is 14 residues long. DNA for the CDR3: TGCGCCAGCAGCCAAGTTGGACTAGTTGGGTTGCAGTACTTC. Translating it yields CASSQVGLVGLQYF.

This clonotype showed up just a few times. The rearrangement uses TRBV20-1 and TRBJ1-2; D gene uncertain. With 3 bases removed from V and 2 bases from J, the gap between germline ends came to 10 bases. The CDR3 length is 13 residues. Germline values: CDR1 DFQATT, CDR2 SNEGSKA (reference sequence). DNA for the CDR3: TGCAGTGCTAGCGGACTGGCGAACTATGGCTACACCTTC. Translating it yields CSASGLANYGYTF.

Only a few counts were recorded for this clonotype. The J gene is TRBJ2-7, the V gene TRBV4-3; TRBD2 matches at 7 bases. The germline CDR1 and CDR2 sequences are LGHNA and YSLEER. The CDR3 totals 16 residues. V lost 0 bases and J lost 4; bases outside the gene matches: 9. The DNA of the CDR3 is TGCGCCAGCAGCCAAGATTACGCGGGAGACGGGTACGAGCAGTACTTC. Its translation: CASSQDYAGDGYEQYF.

J is TRBJ1-3 and V is TRBV7-9; 8 bases map to TRBD1. The CDR3 extends over 18 amino acids. CDR1 and CDR2 from the germline V gene are SEHNR and FQNEAQ (reference sequence). The trim removed 1 base at V and 0 bases at J, leaving 8 bases unmatched. CDR3 coding DNA: TGTGCCAGCAGCTTAGGAACCGACAGGGGAAACTCTGGAAACACCATATATTTT. Translation gives CASSLGTDRGNSGNTIYF.

This clonotype was observed many times. V is TRBV12-3 or TRBV12-4 and J is TRBJ2-2, with D possibly TRBD2 on 6 matching bases. The CDR3 is 14 amino acids. Trimming removed 0 bases from V and 4 bases from J, with 6 bases in between. The CDR3 is CASSLASGTGELFF. The CDR3 DNA follows: TGTGCCAGCAGTTTAGCTAGCGGCACCGGGGAGCTGTTTTTT.

This clonotype came up a few times. This chain connects TRBV12-3 or TRBV12-4 to TRBJ1-1; D is uncertain. V lost 5 bases and J lost 11, with 27 bases in between. The CDR3 contains 16 residues. The CDR3 DNA follows: TGTGCCAGCAGTCCCCGCCGAGACGAGGGCTCAGACGCGGCTTTCTTT. Its translation is CASSPRRDEGSDAAFF.

The rearrangement links TRBV6-6 to TRBJ2-1; D ambiguous. This CDR3 comprises 14 residues. CDR1 MNHNY and CDR2 SVGAGI come from the germline V gene (reference sequence). V was shortened by 4 bases and J by 4 bases, with 11 bases between the two germline ends. As DNA, the CDR3 is TGTGCCAGCAGTTCCTCCCCCGGGTACAATGAGCAGTTCTTC. Translated, it gives CASSSSPGYNEQFF.

The table lists this clonotype with a few counts. This chain links TRBV3-1 with TRBJ2-1; D tentatively reads TRBD1 or TRBD2 (6 bases each). With 6 bases removed from V and 8 bases from J, the gap between germline ends came to 23 bases. CDR1 and CDR2 from the germline V gene are LGHDT and YNNKEL (reference sequence). The CDR3 is made up of 16 amino acids. The CDR3 bases are TGTGCCAGCAGTCACCGGGAAGGGGGGCGGTATTATGAGCAGTTCTTC. Translation: CASSHREGGRYYEQFF.

The chain joins TRBV19 to TRBJ1-5; no definite D call. Looked up from germline, CDR1 is LNHDA and CDR2 is SQIVND (reference sequence). The CDR3 is 14 amino acids. The ends were cut back, 10 bases at V and 7 bases at J, with 20 bases in the middle. In DNA, the CDR3 is TGTGCCACCGCGAGGGATATGAAGGGACAGCCCCAGCATTTT. This encodes CATARDMKGQPQHF.

This clonotype has just a few counts. This sequence joins TRBV6-5 and TRBJ2-7; unclear D gene. V was shortened by 6 bases and J by 2 bases, with 14 bases between the two germline ends. The germline gives CDR1 MNHEY, CDR2 SVGAGI. CDR3 length: 14 amino acids. CDR3 sequence reads: CASREARPPYEQYF. The CDR3, as DNA: TGTGCCAGCAGAGAAGCGCGCCCGCCCTACGAGCAGTACTTC.

CDR3 protein: CASRDRDPKGSLFF. The CDR3 DNA reads TGCGCCAGCAGGGACAGAGACCCAAAGGGGTCCCTGTTTTTT. The V gene is TRBV5-1, the J gene TRBJ1-4, with D possibly TRBD1 on 6 matching bases. V gave up 5 bases and J gave up 14 bases, with 22 bases separating them. The CDR3 consists of 14 residues. Germline V gene lookup returns CDR1 SGHRS and CDR2 YFSETQ.

The CDR3 region is CASMRVLNTEAFF. As DNA, the CDR3 is TGTGCCAGCATGAGGGTCTTGAACACTGAAGCTTTCTTT. The rearrangement joins TRBV6-5 to TRBJ1-1; D ambiguous. The CDR3 totals 13 residues. Germline V lookup: CDR1 MNHEY, CDR2 SVGAGI. Trimming pared 7 bases from V and 0 bases from J, leaving 9 bases between.